A selection of T cell receptor beta chains follows, all from one sample in a study of T-cell reconstitution after alpha-beta-depleted transplantation in children. TCRdb passed the PCR reads through MiXCR, listing each CDR3 protein once. The table shows some 260,000 distinct CDR3 sequences, with more than 20% occurring only once. Source: PBMCs, mostly from graft donor cells, taken 360 days after TCRalphabeta/CD19-depleted stem cell transplant. These receptors all come from a female patient aged 2-10 years who had a stem cell transplant for congenital amegakaryocytic thrombocytopenia, so the T cells may come from the graft donor. Both conserved end residues are part of each CDR3. D genes are given only for firm matches. Where a row states a size, it is once, few, many or the class of an expanded clone; other rows omit it.

v_gene	d_gene	abundance	j_gene	CDR3nt	CDR3aa
TRBV12-3/TRBV12-4	-	few	TRBJ1-5	TGTGCCAGCAGCCTGAGAGGCGGCCAGCCCCAGCATTTT	CASSLRGGQPQHF
TRBV5-1	-	few	TRBJ2-1	TGCGCCAGCAGCTTAACAGGGATCAATGAGCAGTTCTTC	CASSLTGINEQFF
TRBV5-4	-	few	TRBJ1-2	TGTGCCAGCAGCTTGGACCTGGGTTCGGGCTACACCTTC	CASSLDLGSGYTF
TRBV3-1	-	-	TRBJ2-1	TGTGCCAGCAGCTCTACATTCAGCCTCATGGGCAATGAGCAGTTCTTC	CASSSTFSLMGNEQFF
TRBV12-3/TRBV12-4	-	few	TRBJ2-7	TGTGCCAGCAGTTCCTACAAGTTCGAGCAGTACTTC	CASSSYKFEQYF
TRBV6-1	-	many	TRBJ1-6	TGTGCCAGCAGAACCACAGGGTTCAATTCACCCCTCCACTTT	CASRTTGFNSPLHF
TRBV12-3/TRBV12-4	-	few	TRBJ2-4	TGTGCCAGCAGTTTTGGGCCGGAAGCCAAAAACATTCAGTACTTC	CASSFGPEAKNIQYF
TRBV20-1	-	-	TRBJ2-3	TGCAGTGCTGGCGGCCCAAAAGCAGATACGCAGTATTTT	CSAGGPKADTQYF
TRBV7-7	-	many	TRBJ2-1	TGTGCCAGCAGCTTAGCGGGAGAATATGAGCAGTTCTTC	CASSLAGEYEQFF
TRBV25-1	TRBD2	-	TRBJ2-7	TGTGCCATCAGTGCGATTGGGACTAGTCCATCCCTGAACACTTACGAGCAGTACTTC	CAISAIGTSPSLNTYEQYF
TRBV4-1	-	many	TRBJ2-3	TGCGCCAGCAGCCAGAGGACAGCAGATACGCAGTATTTT	CASSQRTADTQYF
TRBV20-1	TRBD2	few	TRBJ2-7	TGCAGTGCGCACAGCACCGGGACTAAACACTACGAGCAGTACTTC	CSAHSTGTKHYEQYF
TRBV12-3/TRBV12-4	-	few	TRBJ2-3	TGTGCCAGCAGTTTCCGCTACACAGATACGCAGTATTTT	CASSFRYTDTQYF
TRBV10-3	-	many	TRBJ1-2	TGTGCCATCAGTGAGTCGATTGAGGGGCTCGACTATGGCTACACCTTC	CAISESIEGLDYGYTF
TRBV6-2/TRBV6-3	TRBD2	-	TRBJ2-1	TGTGCCAGCACTGTCGAGCGGGGGTACAATGAGCAGTTCTTC	CASTVERGYNEQFF
TRBV20-1	-	few	TRBJ2-1	TGCAGTGCTAGAGATGGGCAGGGTATGAATGAGCAGTTCTTC	CSARDGQGMNEQFF
TRBV19	-	-	TRBJ2-3	TGTGCCAGTAGCGCTAGGGTCACCGATACGCAGTATTTT	CASSARVTDTQYF
TRBV6-2/TRBV6-3	TRBD2	-	TRBJ2-1	TGTGCCAGCAGTTACTCGACCTGGGGGGGCTCCTACAATGAGCAGTTCTTC	CASSYSTWGGSYNEQFF
TRBV6-5	-	few	TRBJ2-7	TGTGCCAGCAGTTACTCGCATTCGACGGTTTTCCACGAGCAGTACTTC	CASSYSHSTVFHEQYF
TRBV12-3/TRBV12-4	TRBD1	-	TRBJ1-1	TGTGCCAGCTCGGGGACAGGTCTCGCTGAAGCTTTCTTT	CASSGTGLAEAFF
TRBV6-2/TRBV6-3	TRBD1	few	TRBJ2-1	TGTGCCAGCAGTACCAAACGGGACAGGGGGCATGTGGGTGAGCAGTTCTTC	CASSTKRDRGHVGEQFF
TRBV5-1	TRBD1	few	TRBJ1-1	TGCGCCAGCAGCGCCACGACAGGGACTGAAGCTTTCTTT	CASSATTGTEAFF
TRBV20-1	-	-	TRBJ1-3	TGCAGTGTCAAGAGAGCAGGGGATGGAAACACCATATATTTT	CSVKRAGDGNTIYF
TRBV6-5	TRBD1	few	TRBJ1-1	TGTGCCAGCAGTTACGGGACAGGGTTTGAAGCTTTCTTT	CASSYGTGFEAFF
TRBV28	-	-	TRBJ2-7	TGTGCCAGCAGACCCCTCGGGGTCAAAGCGAGCGAGCAGTACTTC	CASRPLGVKASEQYF
TRBV15	-	-	TRBJ1-2	TGTGCCACCAGCAGCGGACAGCCAAAGTATGGCTACACCTTC	CATSSGQPKYGYTF
TRBV4-2	-	-	TRBJ2-1	TGTGCCAGCAGCCAAGATTCGGAGTTTGAGCAGTTCTTC	CASSQDSEFEQFF
TRBV12-3/TRBV12-4	-	-	TRBJ2-3	TGTGCCAGCATGGGCACGCTGCTGTATTTT	CASMGTLLYF
TRBV25-1	-	few	TRBJ2-1	TGTGCCAGCAGTATGGGGGGAGGGGGTCAGTTCTTC	CASSMGGGGQFF
TRBV29-1	TRBD2	-	TRBJ2-1	TGCAGCGTTGGGCTCACTACACTAGCGGCCGCCTACAATGAGCAGTTCTTC	CSVGLTTLAAAYNEQFF
TRBV12-3/TRBV12-4	TRBD1	-	TRBJ1-4	TGTGCCAGCTCCTCGGAGGGGGCGCCCAGTCAAAAACTGTTTTTT	CASSSEGAPSQKLFF
TRBV5-1	TRBD2	-	TRBJ2-1	TGCGCCAGCGGGCGGGGGGACTACAATGAGCAGTTCTTC	CASGRGDYNEQFF
TRBV5-1	-	few	TRBJ1-2	TGCGCCAGCAGCCCCGGCAGGGGCCACTATGGCTACACCTTC	CASSPGRGHYGYTF
TRBV3-1	-	once	TRBJ1-2	TGTGCCAGCAGCCCCCGGGGGGACTATGGCTACACCTTC	CASSPRGDYGYTF
TRBV12-3/TRBV12-4	-	few	TRBJ2-4	TGTGCCAGCAGTTTCGAGGGAAAGATACTAGCCAAAAACATTCAGTACTTC	CASSFEGKILAKNIQYF
TRBV24-1	TRBD1	many	TRBJ2-5	TGTGCCACCAGTCTAACAGGGGGGGAGACCCAGTACTTC	CATSLTGGETQYF
TRBV3-1	TRBD2	few	TRBJ2-3	TGTGCCAGCAGCCCGGAAAACCCTAGCGGGGGGGAGGATACGCAGTATTTT	CASSPENPSGGEDTQYF
TRBV12-3/TRBV12-4	-	many	TRBJ1-1	TGTGCCAGCAGTTCGACGGCGACGAACGCTGAAGCTTTCTTT	CASSSTATNAEAFF
TRBV20-1	-	-	TRBJ1-3	TGCAGTGCTTCGGACAGCGGAAGGGACACCATATATTTT	CSASDSGRDTIYF
TRBV15	-	-	TRBJ2-1	TGTGCCACCAGCAGAGATATGGCGGGATCCTACAATCAGCAGTTCTTC	CATSRDMAGSYNQQFF
TRBV29-1	-	many	TRBJ1-2	TGCAGCGTTGGATTGGGCAGAGATAACTATGGCTACACCTTC	CSVGLGRDNYGYTF
TRBV12-3/TRBV12-4	-	-	TRBJ1-6	TGTGCCAGCACCATGGGGGGAGTTTCACCCCTCCACTTT	CASTMGGVSPLHF
TRBV3-1	TRBD1	-	TRBJ2-3	TGTGCCAGCAGCCAGTTAGGGGGCGATACGCAGTATTTT	CASSQLGGDTQYF
TRBV24-1	TRBD2	once	TRBJ2-5	TGTGCCACCAGTGAGCGGACTAGCGGGGGGAAAGAGACCCAGTACTTC	CATSERTSGGKETQYF
TRBV18	-	-	TRBJ2-3	TGTGCCCCGAACCGACGGGTTACAGATACGCAGTATTTT	CAPNRRVTDTQYF
TRBV5-1	-	-	TRBJ1-2	TGCGCCAGCACCCAAGGGGAAGCCCATGGCTACACCTTC	CASTQGEAHGYTF
TRBV28	TRBD1	many	TRBJ2-2	TGTGCCAGCAGTCGTATTGACAGGGACACCGGGGAGCTGTTTTTT	CASSRIDRDTGELFF
TRBV6-5	TRBD1	-	TRBJ1-3	TGTGCCAGCAGTTCCCGGACAGGCCACTCTGGAAACACCATATATTTT	CASSSRTGHSGNTIYF
TRBV4-3	TRBD2	many	TRBJ2-7	TGCGCCAGCAGCCAAGATCACCGGGCGCGGGAGGGTCTCAACGAGCAGTACTTC	CASSQDHRAREGLNEQYF
TRBV4-1	-	-	TRBJ2-5	TGCGCCAGCAGCCAAGGGAGGTGGACAGGGAGGGTGGAGACCCAGTACTTC	CASSQGRWTGRVETQYF
TRBV6-1	TRBD1	few	TRBJ2-7	TGTGCCAGCAGCCGCAGGGGGATCGTCTACGAGCAGTACTTC	CASSRRGIVYEQYF
TRBV29-1	-	few	TRBJ1-4	TGCAGCGCCGGCCGGGGAGGCGAAAAACTGTTTTTT	CSAGRGGEKLFF
TRBV2	TRBD2	-	TRBJ2-5	TGTGCCAGCAGCGTAGCGGGGTGGGAGACCCAGTACTTC	CASSVAGWETQYF
TRBV9	TRBD2	-	TRBJ2-1	TGTGCCAGCAGCGTAGCGACTAGCGTTGAGCAGTTCTTC	CASSVATSVEQFF
TRBV10-3	TRBD1	few	TRBJ1-2	TGTGCCACTGGACGCGACCCGGACAGGTTTAACTATGGCTACACCTTC	CATGRDPDRFNYGYTF
TRBV12-3/TRBV12-4	-	few	TRBJ2-1	TGTGCCAGCAGTTTACAGGGATACGATGAGCAGTTCTTC	CASSLQGYDEQFF
TRBV5-1	-	-	TRBJ2-1	TGCGCCAGCAGCCTCACGGCAGGGGCTCTTTTTGAGCAGTTCTTC	CASSLTAGALFEQFF